A selection of T cell receptor beta chains follows, all from one sample in a study of T cell responses to AZD1222 COVID-19 vaccine. The protocol was immunoSEQ multiplex PCR, while the TCRdb copy is restricted to in-frame clones and leaves out a portion. Of about 140,000 clones listed, 90% to 95% are singletons. The material was peripheral blood, obtained 28 days after the second AZD1222 dose. The receptor source for this set is an adult who received the AZD1222 COVID-19 vaccine. Both conserved end residues are part of each CDR3.

v_call: TRBV5-4
cdr3_aa: CASSLRQGKETQYF

v_call: TRBV28
cdr3_aa: CASSSSGGGDTQYF

v_call: TRBV5-1
cdr3_aa: CASSPTGQALYYEQYF

v_call: TRBV7-2
cdr3_aa: CASSFRAAQETQYF

v_call: TRBV19
cdr3_aa: CASSPRRLQETQYF

v_call: TRBV24-1
cdr3_aa: CATRGKQGLNTEAFF

v_call: TRBV19
cdr3_aa: CASSRPNSRYGYTF

v_call: TRBV16
cdr3_aa: CASSQSPGSNYGYTF

v_call: TRBV11-2
cdr3_aa: CASSYLLGQGAAGNTIYF

v_call: TRBV20-1
cdr3_aa: CSASRDSYNEQFF

v_call: TRBV3-1/TRBV3-2
cdr3_aa: CASSQVISNQPQHF

v_call: TRBV5-6
cdr3_aa: CASSLAFDEQYF

v_call: TRBV5-5
cdr3_aa: CASSPGTGDEKLFF

v_call: TRBV7-2
cdr3_aa: CASSLARPGLTNTGELFF

v_call: TRBV19
cdr3_aa: CASSIYQNTGELFF

v_call: TRBV19
cdr3_aa: CASSIRGGFAGELFF

v_call: TRBV5-1
cdr3_aa: CASSLSPRRWAFF

v_call: TRBV9
cdr3_aa: CASSAWGANEKLFF

v_call: TRBV2
cdr3_aa: CASRRRETTNEKLFF

v_call: TRBV18
cdr3_aa: CASSPFILGQGNTEAFF

v_call: TRBV4-1
cdr3_aa: CASSLSAGTGANYGYTF

v_call: TRBV7-9
cdr3_aa: CASSFDRGESYEQYF

v_call: TRBV28
cdr3_aa: CASSRGLAGTDTQYF

v_call: TRBV5-1
cdr3_aa: CASRGTGMAGTEAFF

v_call: TRBV12-3/TRBV12-4
cdr3_aa: CASRNMGHGELFF

v_call: TRBV27
cdr3_aa: CASRPEPREIYGYTF

v_call: TRBV27
cdr3_aa: CASTSGGLVNEQFF

v_call: TRBV2
cdr3_aa: CASSEWTSGVNEQFF

v_call: TRBV7-3
cdr3_aa: CASSLIGGGTGIHNEQFF

v_call: TRBV28
cdr3_aa: CASGTGFEAFF

v_call: TRBV5-1
cdr3_aa: CASSPSASQGSGNQPQHF

v_call: TRBV9
cdr3_aa: CASSPGLMNEKLFF

v_call: TRBV30
cdr3_aa: CAWGTSGGSNEQYF

v_call: TRBV4-1
cdr3_aa: CASSQVRDRDPEAFF

v_call: TRBV4-1
cdr3_aa: CASGRQVGGTEAFF

v_call: TRBV2
cdr3_aa: CASANTEAFF

v_call: TRBV19
cdr3_aa: CATPGRTEAFF

v_call: TRBV5-1
cdr3_aa: CASSGNPVDTQYF

v_call: TRBV14
cdr3_aa: CASSLLPGQGAPTEAFF

v_call: TRBV19
cdr3_aa: CATLPPPRRISNQPQHF

v_call: TRBV7-5
cdr3_aa: CARSQPTGVSGNTIYF

v_call: TRBV4-1
cdr3_aa: CASSQDPTGNNEQFF